The text below deals with one T cell receptor beta chain. What it binds is not known. The V and J ends lost 2 bases and 0 bases respectively, with 11 bases between them. The CDR3 is 16 amino acids. Germline CDR1 is SGHTA and CDR2 is FQGTGA. The data derive from a study of cytomegalovirus exposure and HLA in healthy donors. The study's findings and limits: Associated with HLA alleles at 0.05 false discovery rate in a later analysis were about 17,000 TCR beta sequences.

Researchers ran the PCR with 60 Vbeta and 13 Jbeta primers. Sequencing used immunoSEQ multiplex PCR; TCRdb keeps in-frame clones, though not all of them. The sample includes approximately 150,000 clones, around 80% seen only once; the top ten take around 2%. The clonotype originates from a human donor in good health. Source material: PBMCs. V is TRBV7-3 and J is TRBJ2-1; D is unresolved. The CDR3 DNA sequence: TGTGCCAGCAGCTTATATGCAGAAAACTCCTACAATGAGCAGTTCTTC. Its translation is CASSLYAENSYNEQFF.